The rows below give T cell receptor beta chains drawn from one sample of a study of shared clonotypes between healthy human individuals. Profiled with immunoSEQ multiplex PCR; TCRdb holds only in-frame clones, not every one. This sample yields just over 2,000,000 clones, of which 85% to 95% are seen a single time; 0.13% belongs to the top ten. The specimen sequenced was naive CD4+ T cells sorted from blood. The receptors shown here come from a man in his late teens or twenties in good health. CDR3s include the opening cysteine and the closing phenylalanine or tryptophan. Fields, in order: V gene, CDR3 protein.

V: TRBV18; CDR3: CASSPDSPPYNEQFF
V: TRBV10-3; CDR3: CAISESQGSSTF
V: TRBV5-1; CDR3: CASSLGTAWETQYF
V: TRBV10-1; CDR3: CASSESSPRREGRETQYF
V: TRBV5-1; CDR3: CASSPWEGDGTEAFF
V: TRBV6-5; CDR3: CASSYSRDRANGPLHF
V: TRBV10-3; CDR3: CAIRRTDTQYF
V: TRBV13; CDR3: CASSLEDGRSEQYF
V: TRBV6-1; CDR3: CASRYSGAFF
V: TRBV18; CDR3: CASSPGSPDTQYF
V: TRBV9; CDR3: CASSAGQGRQPQHF
V: TRBV5-1; CDR3: CASSLEGLQYF
V: TRBV11-2; CDR3: CASSLDRPIANGNTIYF
V: TRBV2; CDR3: CASTGGAGKETQYF
V: TRBV5-8; CDR3: CASSLVKGSTEAFF
V: TRBV5-4; CDR3: CASSLSLAGVSYEQYF
V: TRBV5-5; CDR3: CASSLVAETNTGELFF
V: TRBV10-1; CDR3: CASSSGTKNIQYF
V: TRBV29-1; CDR3: CSVEQTEDTQYF
V: TRBV19; CDR3: CASRDSLWSPLHF
V: TRBV9; CDR3: CASSATGTGTYEQYF
V: TRBV7-2; CDR3: CASSLNRGHGYTF
V: TRBV4-1; CDR3: CASSQDGALSTLHF
V: TRBV6-6; CDR3: CASRDRAPSGYQPQHF
V: TRBV27; CDR3: CASSWGSGRGIEDTQYF
V: TRBV27; CDR3: CASRITGGYSPLHF
V: TRBV25-1; CDR3: CASSELSGYGYTF
V: TRBV27; CDR3: CASTQGRLGVGELFF
V: TRBV6-5; CDR3: CASKRDRGDYGYTF
V: TRBV20-1; CDR3: CSASQGYEQYF
V: TRBV9; CDR3: CASSVAAGTYEQYF
V: TRBV29-1; CDR3: CSVVAGTGLPLSGNTIYF
V: TRBV18; CDR3: CASSPGSGAGGSYNEQFF
V: TRBV7-9; CDR3: CASSLAGRSPLHF
V: TRBV10-3; CDR3: CAISESVGNTEAFF
V: TRBV7-9; CDR3: CASSVAGQGANEQFF
V: TRBV19; CDR3: CASSNRYGNRPQDQPQHF
V: TRBV27; CDR3: CASSLPSSRGGRTDTQYF
V: TRBV2; CDR3: CASSFTGGVLDEQYF
V: TRBV30; CDR3: CAWTYGGGYGYTF
V: TRBV5-1; CDR3: CASRTEYNSPLHF
V: TRBV18; CDR3: CASSPPGEGVNYGYTF
V: TRBV2; CDR3: CASSRGNEQYF
V: TRBV9; CDR3: CASTPSGGESETQYF
V: TRBV11-1; CDR3: CASSLAATEYTGELFF
V: TRBV5-4; CDR3: CASSQESNYGYTF
V: TRBV18; CDR3: CASSATSGSGTDTQYF
V: TRBV28; CDR3: CASSSGQGVYNEQFF
V: TRBV10-3; CDR3: CAISARTGASLGNTEAFF
V: TRBV11-2; CDR3: CASSLVEGLTGNTIYF
V: TRBV27; CDR3: CASSSYRDLNSPLHF
V: TRBV19; CDR3: CASSLRQGSYEQYF
V: TRBV6-5; CDR3: CASTRAGTAYEQYF
V: TRBV18; CDR3: CASSPKTGGETQYF
V: TRBV29-1; CDR3: CSVMNTGELFF